This T cell receptor beta chain emerged from a study of CD8+ T cells in alopecia areata. Study context: The duration of tofacitinib was 6 to 18 months, with 6 months off drug afterward.

The study's findings and limits: Tofacitinib significantly brought down scalp clonality and expanded CD8+ clones among top 100.

The V and J ends lost 3 bases and 5 bases respectively, with 21 bases between them. CDR1 SGDLS and CDR2 YYNGEE come from the germline V gene. CDR3 size: 17 residues. Reverse transcription of extracted RNA yielded cDNA, which provided the sequencing template. Profiled with immunoSEQ multiplex PCR; TCRdb holds only in-frame clones, not every one. The table has fewer than 150,000 clones, 56% seen once. With regard to this clone: Its target is not known.

Treatment noted: oral pan-JAK inhibitor, 5-10 mg twice daily. The J gene is TRBJ2-1, the V gene TRBV9, with D maybe TRBD2 (6 bases). The receptor was derived from a human donor with alopecia areata. The sequencing used CD4+ T cells sorted from blood, collected at week 24, from a patient treated with tofacitinib. The DNA for the CDR3 is TGTGCCAGCAGCGCAGAGGGGCCGGATCGGAGGGACAATGAGCAGTTCTTC. Translation: CASSAEGPDRRDNEQFF.